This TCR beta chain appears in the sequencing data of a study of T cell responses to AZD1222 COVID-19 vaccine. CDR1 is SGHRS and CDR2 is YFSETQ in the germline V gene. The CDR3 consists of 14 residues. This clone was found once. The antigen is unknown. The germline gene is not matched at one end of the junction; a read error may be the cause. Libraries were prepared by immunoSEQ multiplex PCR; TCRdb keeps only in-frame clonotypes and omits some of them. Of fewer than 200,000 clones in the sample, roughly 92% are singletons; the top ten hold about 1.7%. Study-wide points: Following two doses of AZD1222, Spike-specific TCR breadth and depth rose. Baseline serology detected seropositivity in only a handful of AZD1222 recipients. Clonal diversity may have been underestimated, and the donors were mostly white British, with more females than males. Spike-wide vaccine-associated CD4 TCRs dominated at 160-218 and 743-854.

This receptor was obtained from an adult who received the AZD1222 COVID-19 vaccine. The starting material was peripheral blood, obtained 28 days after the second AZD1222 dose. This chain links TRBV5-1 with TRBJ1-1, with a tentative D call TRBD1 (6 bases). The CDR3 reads CASSQSTGNPEAFF. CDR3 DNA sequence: TGCGCCAGCAGCCAAAGTACAGGGAACCCTGAAGCTTTCTTT.